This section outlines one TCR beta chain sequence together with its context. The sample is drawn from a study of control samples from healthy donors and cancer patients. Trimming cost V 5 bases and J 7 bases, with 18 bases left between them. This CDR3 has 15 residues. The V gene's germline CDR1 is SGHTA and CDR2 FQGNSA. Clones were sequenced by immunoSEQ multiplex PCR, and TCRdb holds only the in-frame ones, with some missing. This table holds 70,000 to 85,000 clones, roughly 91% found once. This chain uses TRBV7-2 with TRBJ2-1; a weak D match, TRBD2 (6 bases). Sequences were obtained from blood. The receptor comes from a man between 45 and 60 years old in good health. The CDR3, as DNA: TGTGCCAGCAGCATGCTGACTAGTCGAGGAAATGAGCAGTTCTTC. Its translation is CASSMLTSRGNEQFF.